This entry is about one TCR beta chain. Antigen unknown. TCRdb independently ran MiXCR on the RT-PCR reads; one entry per CDR3 protein. This table has around 790,000 distinct CDR3 sequences, less than 25% appearing once. The sample is drawn from a study of response to subunit inactivated influenza vaccine. Study-wide findings and caveats: After each seasonal influenza vaccination, few new T cells are recruited, the authors suggested.

CDR1 is SGDLS and CDR2 is YYNGEE in the germline V gene. The CDR3 length is 14 residues. V gave up 4 bases and J gave up 3 bases, with 13 bases separating them. The TCR comes from a man in his fifties who received an inactivated influenza vaccine. Sequencing used PBMCs from blood, obtained 4 to 6 days after vaccination. The chain combines TRBV9 with TRBJ1-2; the D is unclear. The CDR3 region is CASSPSLGDYGYTF. CDR3 DNA sequence: TGTGCCAGCAGCCCCAGTTTAGGTGACTATGGCTACACCTTC.